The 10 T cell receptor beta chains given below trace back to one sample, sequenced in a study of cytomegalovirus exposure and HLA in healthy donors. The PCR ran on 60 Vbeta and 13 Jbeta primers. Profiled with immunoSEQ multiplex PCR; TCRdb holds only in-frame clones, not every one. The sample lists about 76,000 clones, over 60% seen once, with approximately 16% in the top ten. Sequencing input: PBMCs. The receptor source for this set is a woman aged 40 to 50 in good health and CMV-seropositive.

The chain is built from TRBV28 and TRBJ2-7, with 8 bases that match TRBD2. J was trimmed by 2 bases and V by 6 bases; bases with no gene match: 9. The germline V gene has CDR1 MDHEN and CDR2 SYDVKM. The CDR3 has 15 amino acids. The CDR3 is CASSESGRATYEQYF. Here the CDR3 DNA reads TGTGCCAGCAGCGAGAGCGGGAGAGCTACCTACGAGCAGTACTTC.

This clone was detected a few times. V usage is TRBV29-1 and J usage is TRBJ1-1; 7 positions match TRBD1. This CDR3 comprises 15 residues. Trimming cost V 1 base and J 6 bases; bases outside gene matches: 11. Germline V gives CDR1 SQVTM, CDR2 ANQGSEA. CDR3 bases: TGCAGCGTTGAAGGAGGGGGCAATATCATCGCTGAAGCTTTCTTT. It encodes CSVEGGGNIIAEAFF.

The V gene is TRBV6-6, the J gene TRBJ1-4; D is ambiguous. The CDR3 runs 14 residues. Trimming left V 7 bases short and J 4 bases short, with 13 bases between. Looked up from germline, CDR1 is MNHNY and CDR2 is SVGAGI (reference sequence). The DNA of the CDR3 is TGTGCCAGCACCGTGGACGGACTTAATGAAAAACTGTTTTTT. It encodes CASTVDGLNEKLFF.

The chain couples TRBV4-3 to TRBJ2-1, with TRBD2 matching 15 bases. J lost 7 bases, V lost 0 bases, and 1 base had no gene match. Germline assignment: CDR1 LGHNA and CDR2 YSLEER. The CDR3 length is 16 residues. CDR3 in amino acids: CASSQDGLAGGNEQFF. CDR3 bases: TGCGCCAGCAGCCAAGATGGACTAGCGGGGGGGAATGAGCAGTTCTTC.

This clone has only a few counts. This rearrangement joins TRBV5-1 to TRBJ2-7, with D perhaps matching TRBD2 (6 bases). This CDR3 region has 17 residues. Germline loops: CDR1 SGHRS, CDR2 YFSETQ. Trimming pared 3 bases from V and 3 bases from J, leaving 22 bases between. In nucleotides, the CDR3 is TGCGCCAGCAGCTCGCGGGGACCAAGGGTGGGGAACTACGAGCAGTACTTC. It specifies CASSSRGPRVGNYEQYF.

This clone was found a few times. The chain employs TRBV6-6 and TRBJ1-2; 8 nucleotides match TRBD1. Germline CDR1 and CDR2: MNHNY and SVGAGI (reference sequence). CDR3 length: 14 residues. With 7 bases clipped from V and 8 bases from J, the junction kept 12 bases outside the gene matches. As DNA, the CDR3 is TGTGCCAGCAACATGGAGGACAGGGCTAAGGGCTACACCTTC. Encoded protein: CASNMEDRAKGYTF.

The CDR3 DNA follows: TGTGCCAGCTCACCACCAGTTGACAGTGTCCGACCTAAGGAGCAGTTCTTC. Protein: CASSPPVDSVRPKEQFF. The gene calls are TRBV18 and TRBJ2-1; maybe TRBD1 (5 bases). CDR3 length: 17 residues. V lost 0 bases to trimming and J lost 10 bases, with 22 bases between them. Germline-derived CDR1 and CDR2 are KGHSH and LQKENI.

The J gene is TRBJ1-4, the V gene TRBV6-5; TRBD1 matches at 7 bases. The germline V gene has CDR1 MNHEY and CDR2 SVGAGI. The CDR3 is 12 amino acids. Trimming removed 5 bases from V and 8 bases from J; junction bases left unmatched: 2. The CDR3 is CASSKGGEKLFF. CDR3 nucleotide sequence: TGTGCCAGCAGTAAAGGGGGCGAAAAACTGTTTTTT.

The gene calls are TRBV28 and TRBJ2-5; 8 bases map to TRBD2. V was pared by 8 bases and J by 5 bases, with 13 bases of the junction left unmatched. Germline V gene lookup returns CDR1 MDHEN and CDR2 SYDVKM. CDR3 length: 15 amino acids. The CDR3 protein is CASGPTLAGIETQYF. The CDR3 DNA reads TGTGCCAGCGGACCCACCCTAGCGGGTATTGAGACCCAGTACTTC.

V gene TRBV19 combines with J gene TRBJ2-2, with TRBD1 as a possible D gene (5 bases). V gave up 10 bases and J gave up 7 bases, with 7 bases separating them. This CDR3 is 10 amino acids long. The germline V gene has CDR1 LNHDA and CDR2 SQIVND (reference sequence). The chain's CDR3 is CATQGGELFF. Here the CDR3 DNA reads TGTGCCACGCAGGGCGGGGAGCTGTTTTTT. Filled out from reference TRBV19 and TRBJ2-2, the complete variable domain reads DGGITQSPKYLFRKEGQNVTLSCEQNLNHDAMYWYRQDPGQGLRLIYYSQIVNDFQKGDIAEGYSVSREKKESFPLTVTSAQKNPTAFYLCATQGGELFFGEGSRLTVL.